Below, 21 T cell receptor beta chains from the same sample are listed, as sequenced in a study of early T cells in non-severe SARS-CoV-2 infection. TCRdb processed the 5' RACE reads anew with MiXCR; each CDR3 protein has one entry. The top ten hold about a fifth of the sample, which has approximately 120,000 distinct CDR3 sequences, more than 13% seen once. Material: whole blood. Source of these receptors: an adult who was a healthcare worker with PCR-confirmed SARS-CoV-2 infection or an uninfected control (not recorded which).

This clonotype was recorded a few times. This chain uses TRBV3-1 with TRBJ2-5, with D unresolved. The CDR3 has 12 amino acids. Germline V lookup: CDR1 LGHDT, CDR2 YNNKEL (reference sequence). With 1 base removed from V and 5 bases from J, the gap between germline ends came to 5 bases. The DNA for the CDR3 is TGTGCCAGCAGCCAAGTTTTGGAGACCCAGTACTTC. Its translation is CASSQVLETQYF.

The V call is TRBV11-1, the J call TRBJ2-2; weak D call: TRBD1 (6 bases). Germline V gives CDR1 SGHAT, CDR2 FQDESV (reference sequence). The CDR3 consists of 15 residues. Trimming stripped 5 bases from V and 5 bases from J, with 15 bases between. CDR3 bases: TGTGCCAGCAGCAAGGGAACAGGGCGGACCGGGGAGCTGTTTTTT. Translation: CASSKGTGRTGELFF.

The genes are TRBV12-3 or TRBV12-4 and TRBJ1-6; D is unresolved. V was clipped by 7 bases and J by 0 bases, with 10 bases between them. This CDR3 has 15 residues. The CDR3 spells CASTGGSSYNSPLHF. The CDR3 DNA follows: TGTGCCAGCACCGGAGGTAGCTCCTATAATTCACCCCTCCACTTT.

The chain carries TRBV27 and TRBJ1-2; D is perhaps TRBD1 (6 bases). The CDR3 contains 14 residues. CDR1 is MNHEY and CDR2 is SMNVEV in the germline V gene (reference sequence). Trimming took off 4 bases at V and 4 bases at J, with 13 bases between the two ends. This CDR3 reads CASSWKTGVYGYTF. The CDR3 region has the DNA TGTGCCAGCAGTTGGAAGACAGGCGTCTATGGCTACACCTTC.

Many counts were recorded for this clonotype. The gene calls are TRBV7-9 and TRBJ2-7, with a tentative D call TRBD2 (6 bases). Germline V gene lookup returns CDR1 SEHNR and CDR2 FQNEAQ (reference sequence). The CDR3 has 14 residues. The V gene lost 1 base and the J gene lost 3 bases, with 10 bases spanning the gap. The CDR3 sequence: CASSLVPGDYEQYF. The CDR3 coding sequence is TGTGCCAGCAGCTTAGTCCCGGGGGACTACGAGCAGTACTTC. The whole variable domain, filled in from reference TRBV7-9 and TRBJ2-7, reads DTGVSQNPRHKITKRGQNVTFRCDPISEHNRLYWYRQTLGQGPEFLTYFQNEAQLEKSRLLSDRFSAERPKGSFSTLEIQRTEQGDSAMYLCASSLVPGDYEQYFGPGTRLTVT.

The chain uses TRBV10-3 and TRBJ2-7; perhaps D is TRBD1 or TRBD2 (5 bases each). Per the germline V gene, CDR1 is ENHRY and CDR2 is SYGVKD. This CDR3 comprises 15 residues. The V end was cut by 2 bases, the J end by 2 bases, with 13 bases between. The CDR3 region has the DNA TGTGCCATCAGTGAGCCAGGACTGACAGCCTACGAGCAGTACTTC. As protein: CAISEPGLTAYEQYF.

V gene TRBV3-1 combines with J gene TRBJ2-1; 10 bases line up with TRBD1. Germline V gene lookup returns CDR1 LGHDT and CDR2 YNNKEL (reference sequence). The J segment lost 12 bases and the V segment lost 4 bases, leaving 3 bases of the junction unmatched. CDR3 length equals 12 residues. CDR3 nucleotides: TGTGCCAGCAGCCTGGGGGACAGGGGGCAGTTCTTC. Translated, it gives CASSLGDRGQFF.

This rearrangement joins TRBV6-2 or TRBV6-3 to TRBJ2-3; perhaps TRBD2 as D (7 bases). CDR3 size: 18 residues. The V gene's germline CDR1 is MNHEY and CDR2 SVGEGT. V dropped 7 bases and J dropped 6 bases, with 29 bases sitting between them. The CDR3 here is CASNHGGGGSTYLDTQYF. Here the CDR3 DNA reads TGTGCCAGCAATCACGGAGGGGGGGGCTCGACCTATTTGGATACGCAGTATTTT.

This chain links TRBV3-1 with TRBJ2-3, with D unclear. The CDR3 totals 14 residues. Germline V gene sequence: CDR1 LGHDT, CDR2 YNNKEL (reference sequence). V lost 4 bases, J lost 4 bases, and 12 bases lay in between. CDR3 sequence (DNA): TGTGCCAGCAGCCCTACAGCTTATTCAGATACGCAGTATTTT. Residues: CASSPTAYSDTQYF.

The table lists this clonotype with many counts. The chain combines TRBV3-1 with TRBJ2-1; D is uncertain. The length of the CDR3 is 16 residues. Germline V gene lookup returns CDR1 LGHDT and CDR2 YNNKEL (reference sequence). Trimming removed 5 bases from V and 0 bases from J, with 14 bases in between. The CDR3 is CASSTYRASSYNEQFF. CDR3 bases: TGTGCCAGCAGCACCTACCGGGCAAGCTCCTACAATGAGCAGTTCTTC.

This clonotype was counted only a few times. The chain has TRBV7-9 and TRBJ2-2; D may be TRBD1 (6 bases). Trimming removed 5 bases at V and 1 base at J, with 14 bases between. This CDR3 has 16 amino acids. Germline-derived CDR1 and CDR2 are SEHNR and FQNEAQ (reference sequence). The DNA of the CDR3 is TGTGCCAGCAGCCCCGCCCGGACAGTGAACACCGGGGAGCTGTTTTTT. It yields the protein CASSPARTVNTGELFF.

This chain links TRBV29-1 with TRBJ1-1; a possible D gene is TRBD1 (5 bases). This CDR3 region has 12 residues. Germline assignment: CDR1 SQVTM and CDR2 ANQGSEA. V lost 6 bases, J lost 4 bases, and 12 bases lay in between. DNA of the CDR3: TGCAGCGTGCAATCAGGGCGCACTGAAGCTTTCTTT. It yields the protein CSVQSGRTEAFF. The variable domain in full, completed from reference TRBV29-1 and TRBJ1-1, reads SAVISQKPSRDICQRGTSLTIQCQVDSQVTMMFWYRQQPGQSLTLIATANQGSEATYESGFVIDKFPISRPNLTFSTLTVSNMSPEDSSIYLCSVQSGRTEAFFGQGTRLTVV.

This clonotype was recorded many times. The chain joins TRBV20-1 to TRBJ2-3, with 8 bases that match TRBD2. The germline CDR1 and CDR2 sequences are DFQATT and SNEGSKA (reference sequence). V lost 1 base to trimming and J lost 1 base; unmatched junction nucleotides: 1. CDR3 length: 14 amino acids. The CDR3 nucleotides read TGCAGTGCTAGAGCTAGCGGGCGCACAGATACGCAGTATTTT. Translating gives CSARASGRTDTQYF.

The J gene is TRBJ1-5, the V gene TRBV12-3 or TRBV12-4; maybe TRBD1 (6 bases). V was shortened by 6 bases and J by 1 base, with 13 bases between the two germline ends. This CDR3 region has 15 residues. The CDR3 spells CASRSNRASNQPQHF. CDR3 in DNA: TGTGCCAGCAGATCCAACAGGGCCAGCAATCAGCCCCAGCATTTT.

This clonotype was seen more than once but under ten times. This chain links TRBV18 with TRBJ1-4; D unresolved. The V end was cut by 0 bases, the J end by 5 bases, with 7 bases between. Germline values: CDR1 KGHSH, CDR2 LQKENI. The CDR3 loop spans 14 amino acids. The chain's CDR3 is CASSPPSENEKLFF. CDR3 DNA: TGTGCCAGCTCACCACCCTCGGAAAATGAAAAACTGTTTTTT.

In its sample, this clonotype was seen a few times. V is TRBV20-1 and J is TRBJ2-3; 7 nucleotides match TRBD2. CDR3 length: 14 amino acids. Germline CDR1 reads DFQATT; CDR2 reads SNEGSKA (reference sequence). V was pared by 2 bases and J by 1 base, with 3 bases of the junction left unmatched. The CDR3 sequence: CSARRLAGTDTQYF. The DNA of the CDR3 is TGCAGTGCTAGACGGCTAGCGGGCACAGATACGCAGTATTTT.

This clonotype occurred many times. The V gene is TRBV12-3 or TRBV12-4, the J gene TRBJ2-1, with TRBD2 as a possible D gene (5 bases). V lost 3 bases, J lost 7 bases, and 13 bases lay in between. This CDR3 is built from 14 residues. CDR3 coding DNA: TGTGCCAGCAGTTTCGAAGTCGAGGGAAATGAGCAGTTCTTC. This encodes CASSFEVEGNEQFF.

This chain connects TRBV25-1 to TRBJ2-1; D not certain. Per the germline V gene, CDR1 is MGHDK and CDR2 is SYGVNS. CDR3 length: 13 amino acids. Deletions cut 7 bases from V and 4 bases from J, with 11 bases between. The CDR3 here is CASKGRIYNEQFF. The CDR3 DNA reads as TGTGCCAGCAAAGGTCGGATATACAATGAGCAGTTCTTC. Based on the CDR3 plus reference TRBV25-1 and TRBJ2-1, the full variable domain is EADIYQTPRYLVIGTGKKITLECSQTMGHDKMYWYQQDPGMELHLIHYSYGVNSTEKGDLSSESTVSRIRTEHFPLTLESARPSHTSQYLCASKGRIYNEQFFGPGTRLTVL.

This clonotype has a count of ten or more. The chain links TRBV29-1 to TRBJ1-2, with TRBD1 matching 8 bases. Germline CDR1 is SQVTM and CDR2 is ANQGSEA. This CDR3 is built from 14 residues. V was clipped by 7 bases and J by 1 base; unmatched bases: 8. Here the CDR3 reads CSAGDRTINYGYTF. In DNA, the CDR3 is TGCAGCGCCGGGGACAGGACGATTAACTATGGCTACACCTTC.

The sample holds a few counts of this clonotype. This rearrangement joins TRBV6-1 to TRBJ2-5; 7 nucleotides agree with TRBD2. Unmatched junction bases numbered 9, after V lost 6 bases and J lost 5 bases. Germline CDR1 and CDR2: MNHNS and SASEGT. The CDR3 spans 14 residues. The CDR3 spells CASSLRLAGETQYF. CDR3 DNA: TGTGCCAGCAGCCTCCGACTAGCTGGCGAGACCCAGTACTTC.

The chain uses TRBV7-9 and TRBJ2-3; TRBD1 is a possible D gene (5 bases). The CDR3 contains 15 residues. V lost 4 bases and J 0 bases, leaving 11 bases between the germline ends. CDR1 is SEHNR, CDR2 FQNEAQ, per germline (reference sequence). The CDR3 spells CASSSDRLSTDTQYF. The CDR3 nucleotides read TGTGCCAGCAGCTCTGACAGACTTAGCACAGATACGCAGTATTTT.